This TCR beta chain was documented in a study of OX40 agonist ivuxolimab in advanced cancers. Context from the whole study: Ivuxolimab was an agonistic, fully human IgG2 monoclonal antibody directed against OX40 (CD134), a costimulatory receptor. Among the roughly 50 dose-escalation patients, approximately 20 had hepatocellular carcinoma, roughly 15 melanoma, 9 renal cell carcinoma and 9 head and neck cancer. A male proportion of about 79% and a mean age of about 60 years, ranging from about 20 to 79, were recorded for the dose-escalation cohort. The purpose of peripheral TCRbeta sequencing was to test whether ivuxolimab changed TCR sequence diversity and led to clonal T-cell expansion. Three dose-escalation patients achieved partial responses, one with hepatocellular carcinoma and two with cutaneous melanoma. Patients were allowed to have had prior anti-PD-1, anti-PD-L1 or anti-CTLA-4 therapy, and roughly two fifths of the dose-escalation patients had been treated with checkpoint inhibitors. Intravenous ivuxolimab was administered to patients every 2 weeks at six dose levels: 0.01, 0.1, 0.3, 1.5, 3 and 10 mg/kg. The paper describes the monotherapy dose-escalation part (N ≈ 52 patients) of the phase I trial of ivuxolimab.

Patients with autoimmune disease history or receiving systemic immunosuppression were excluded from the trial. Peripheral blood for TCR sequencing was collected from all dose cohorts at baseline, on cycle 4 day 1, and on cycle 7 day 1. Samples were obtained from an open-label, multicenter, first-in-human phase I dose-escalation trial of ivuxolimab. Adults with locally advanced or metastatic head and neck squamous cell, hepatocellular, melanoma or renal cell carcinoma were enrolled in the trial. Before TCR sequencing, CD4+ T cells and CD8+ T cells were sorted from peripheral blood as separate populations. Genomic DNA was extracted from sorted cells for sequencing of the TCRbeta CDR3 region. TCRbeta CDR3 regions were sequenced using the immunoSEQ Assay. The table comes from immuneACCESS by way of TCRdb, which keeps in-frame sequences with V and J called. Part of the clones is missing from these tables; in studies checked, under half for an unresolved V gene and the rest for unknown reasons. In this sample the table shows some 71,000 clones, 91% of which occur a single time. About 15% of the sample is taken by the ten largest.

Trimming takes 4 bases off V and 0 bases off J; junction bases not matched to a gene: 7. The CDR3 starts with the cysteine, ends with the phenylalanine, and has 16 residues. Only the CDR3 portion is preserved as DNA: 48 bases, with reading frame beginning at the first base. CDR1 and CDR2 (SGHRS, YFSETQ) derive from the germline V gene. Broad study findings and their caveats: In the 0.1-3.0 mg/kg groups, partial responders were among the patients with the lowest normalized peripheral clonal expansion, particularly in CD8+ T cells. At doses of 0.1 to 3.0 mg/kg, clonal expansion of both CD4+ and CD8+ T cells in blood was seen between baseline and week 6. Which antigens the clonally expanded peripheral T cells were specific for was not determined. Low levels of normalized T-cell clonal expansion were also shown by some nonresponding patients. After ivuxolimab, expanded clones were on average more numerous among CD8+ T cells than among CD4+ T cells.

Turning to this clone: Its antigen is not yet known. Base qualities are not provided; no much larger clone lies one nucleotide away.

This TCR was recovered from an adult with an advanced solid tumor such as melanoma, head and neck, liver or kidney cancer. The chain was built from TRBV5-1 and TRBJ2-4; 7 middle bases align to TRBD1. Sequenced material: CD4+ or CD8+ T cells sorted from blood, taken in a trial of the OX40 agonist ivuxolimab. The CDR3 region: CASSEGTVIAKNIQYF. The bases read TGCGCCAGCAGCGAGGGGACAGTGATAGCCAAAAACATTCAGTACTTC.